The following is a T cell receptor beta chain sequence with its context. The data were obtained in a study of blood T cell repertoires in COVID-19. The wider study: T cells, B-cell-depleted T cells, or PBMCs provided the cDNA or gDNA that served as material.

This CDR3 spans 15 amino acids. Deletions cut 2 bases from V and 8 bases from J, with 17 bases between. CDR1 is MNHEY and CDR2 is SVGEGT in the germline V gene. TCRdb keeps only in-frame clones here, not all; method: immunoSEQ multiplex PCR. The sample records some 120,000 clones, approximately 87% being singletons. This chain uses TRBV6-2 or TRBV6-3 with TRBJ2-3; D possibly corresponds to TRBD2 (6 bases). The source of this sequence is a woman aged 55-69 years with acute or convalescent COVID-19. The sequencing input was peripheral blood. The CDR3 DNA is TGTGCCAGCAGTTACGTGGAAGCGGGCGGCGGTACGCAGTATTTT. Amino acids: CASSYVEAGGGTQYF.